A selection of T cell receptor beta chains follows, all from one sample in a study of blood T cell repertoires in COVID-19. The data were produced by immunoSEQ multiplex PCR, yet TCRdb's version contains in-frame clones alone and is incomplete. The sample has around 190,000 clones; 65% to 90% are singletons. The material sequenced was peripheral blood. These receptors were taken from a human donor in a cohort sampled during active COVID-19. CDR3s include the opening cysteine and the closing phenylalanine or tryptophan.

v_gene	j_gene	CDR3aa
TRBV6-2/TRBV6-3	TRBJ1-1	CASSWTGWTTEAFF
TRBV20-1	TRBJ1-6	CSASTNRGRDSPLHF
TRBV18	TRBJ2-7	CASSQRQVTYEQYF
TRBV2	TRBJ2-7	CASSERQGAWEQYF
TRBV28	TRBJ2-7	CASSYRVYEQYF
TRBV18	TRBJ2-2	CASSPSKGGRTGELFF
TRBV10-2	TRBJ1-2	CASSVEQGYGYTF
TRBV5-1	TRBJ1-1	CASSWGDTGVGAFF
TRBV5-4	TRBJ2-7	CASSPTSGGYEQYF
TRBV7-9	TRBJ2-1	CASGRQGKYNEQFF
TRBV7-2	TRBJ2-7	CASSLAQGPYEQYF
TRBV7-9	TRBJ2-3	CASSPNPGQGVGTDTQYF
TRBV11-3	TRBJ2-3	CASSLVAGGPPGTQYF
TRBV12-3/TRBV12-4	TRBJ1-5	CASSFYPGQPQHF
TRBV28	TRBJ2-1	CASRELGPEQFF
TRBV2	TRBJ2-7	CASSYQFRPGNPYEQYF
TRBV15	TRBJ2-7	CATSRLQTPPEDEQYF
TRBV10-2	TRBJ1-4	CASSESRRRGAGATNEKLFF
TRBV19	TRBJ1-5	CASSIITGNQPQHF
TRBV25-1	TRBJ2-7	CASSESGGAGYEQYF
TRBV6-5	TRBJ1-4	CASRQGSDEKLFF
TRBV18	TRBJ2-6	CASSPQGVGANVLTF
TRBV13	TRBJ2-6	CASSENQGVAGANVLTF
TRBV11-3	TRBJ1-2	CASSWPGGPYGYTF
TRBV10-3	TRBJ2-7	CAISLDRMEQYF
TRBV5-8	TRBJ1-6	CASSSQSSYNSPLHF
TRBV4-2	TRBJ2-1	CASSQADRQFF
TRBV7-3	TRBJ2-1	CASSYSGGPQFF
TRBV2	TRBJ1-1	CASSFTGVGTEAFF
TRBV28	TRBJ1-1	CAGGGGPNFEAFF
TRBV7-9	TRBJ1-1	CASSSYRDSETEAFF
TRBV12-3/TRBV12-4	TRBJ1-1	CASNPDVGGEAFF
TRBV7-9	TRBJ1-5	CASSLWADQPQHF
TRBV19	TRBJ2-6	CASSIDSLSGANVLTF
TRBV5-1	TRBJ1-2	CASSSTGSLNYGYTF
TRBV2	TRBJ2-3	CASSEERPWDTQYF
TRBV6-5	TRBJ1-1	CASSYSGQGYTEAFF
TRBV7-5	TRBJ2-7	CVRSWDYYEQYF
TRBV28	TRBJ1-6	CASSIGQGSGYTSPLHF
TRBV19	TRBJ2-1	CASSIEISYNEQFF
TRBV6-4	TRBJ1-2	CASSQSPGGNYGYTF
TRBV4-3	TRBJ2-7	CASSPHRGSSYEQYF
TRBV15	TRBJ2-2	CATSRAGQGWNTGELFF
TRBV5-1	TRBJ2-3	CASSFWGLRKRTHTDTQYF
TRBV18	TRBJ1-2	CASSPDRGRDYGYTF
TRBV4-1	TRBJ2-7	CASSQGIPGQGAYEQYF
TRBV5-1	TRBJ2-5	CASSPGQGAEETQYF
TRBV24-1	TRBJ1-5	CATSDLERNQPQHF
TRBV19	TRBJ1-1	CDIQGQKNTEAFF